This T cell receptor beta chain emerged from a study of early T cells in non-severe SARS-CoV-2 infection. Overall study: Alpha and beta chains were unpaired, from unsorted whole-blood bulk RNA. Study results and limitations: Lookups in VDJdb leaned toward anti-spike CD8 responses and missed private and CD4 specificities.

Germline CDR1 reads SGHRS; CDR2 reads YFSETQ. The CDR3 has 16 residues. V lost 0 bases and J 8 bases, leaving 18 bases between the germline ends. Each CDR3 protein is one row after TCRdb ran MiXCR on the 5' RACE reads. Altogether 68,000 or so distinct CDR3 sequences are present, over 9% being singletons, with the ten largest covering roughly 1.7%. As for this clonotype: Its matching antigen is unknown.

Sequenced material: whole blood. J is TRBJ2-1 and V is TRBV5-1, with D perhaps given as TRBD1 or TRBD2 (5 bases each). This clonotype was obtained from an adult who was a healthcare worker with PCR-confirmed SARS-CoV-2 infection or an uninfected control (not recorded which). The CDR3 nucleotides are TGCGCCAGCAGCTTGGCCCACGCCGGGGCTTGGTATGAGCAGTTCTTC. It specifies CASSLAHAGAWYEQFF.